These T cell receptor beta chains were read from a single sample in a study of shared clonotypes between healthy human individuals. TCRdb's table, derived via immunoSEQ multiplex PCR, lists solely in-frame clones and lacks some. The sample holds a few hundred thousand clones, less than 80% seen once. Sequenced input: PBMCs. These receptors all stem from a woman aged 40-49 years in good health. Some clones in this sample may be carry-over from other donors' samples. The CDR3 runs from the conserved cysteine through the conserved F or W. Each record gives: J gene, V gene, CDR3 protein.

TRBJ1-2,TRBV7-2,CASSPDRANYGYTF
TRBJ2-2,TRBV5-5,CASSLNPGFTGELFF
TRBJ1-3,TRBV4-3,CASSQVQGRRGNTIYF
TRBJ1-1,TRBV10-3,CAISPGVDRGVIEAFF
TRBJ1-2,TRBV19,CASSLGTLQDYYGYTF
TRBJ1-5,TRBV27,CASSYRAGNQPQHF
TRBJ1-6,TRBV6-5,CASSQGRASPLHF
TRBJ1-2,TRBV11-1,CASSSRQYYGYTF
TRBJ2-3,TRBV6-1,CASMWGTDTQYF
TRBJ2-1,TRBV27,CASSPENSGGLSEQFF
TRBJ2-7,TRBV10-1,CASSRDPSDEQYF
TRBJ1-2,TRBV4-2,CASSQEGGGERNYGYTF
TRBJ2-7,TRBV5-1,CASSLAAREFAHEQYF
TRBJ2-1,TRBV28,CASSLRDWTYNEQFF
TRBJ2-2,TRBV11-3,CASSSGTGELFF
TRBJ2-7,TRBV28,CASSRGLAGVYEQYF
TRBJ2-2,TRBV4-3,CASSRNRGHTGELFF
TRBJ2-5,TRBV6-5,CASRGGETQYF
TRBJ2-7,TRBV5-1,CASSGPLAGGPYEQYF
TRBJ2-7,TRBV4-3,CASSQAGVPYEQYF
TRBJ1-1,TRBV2,CASGIREDTEAFF
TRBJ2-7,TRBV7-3,CASSLRGPEQGDYEQYF